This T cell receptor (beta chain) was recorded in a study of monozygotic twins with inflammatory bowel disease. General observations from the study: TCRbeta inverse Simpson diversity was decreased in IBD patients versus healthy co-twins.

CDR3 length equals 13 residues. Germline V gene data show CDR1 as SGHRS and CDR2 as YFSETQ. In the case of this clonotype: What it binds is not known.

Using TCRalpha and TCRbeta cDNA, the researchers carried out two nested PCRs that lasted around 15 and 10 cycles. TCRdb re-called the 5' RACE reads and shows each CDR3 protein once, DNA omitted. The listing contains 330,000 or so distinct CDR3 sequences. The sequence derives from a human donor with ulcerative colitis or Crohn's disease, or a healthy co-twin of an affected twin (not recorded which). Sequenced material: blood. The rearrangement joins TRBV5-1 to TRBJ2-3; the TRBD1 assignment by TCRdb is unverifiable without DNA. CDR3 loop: CTSSFGGSDTQYF.